The text below deals with one T cell receptor beta chain. Its antigen is undetermined. The sample is drawn from a study of OX40 agonist ivuxolimab in advanced cancers. Study as a whole: Hepatocellular carcinoma, melanoma, renal cell or head and neck cancer occurred in dose-escalation patients.

Method: immunoSEQ multiplex PCR; TCRdb's copy keeps in-frame clones and lacks some. The repertoire consists of under 60,000 clones, with nearly 85% occurring once and the leading ten covering around 3.9%. Autoimmune disease history or systemic immunosuppression disqualified patients. With baseline, cycle 4 day 1, and cycle 7 day 1 as timepoints, blood was sampled. CDR1 and CDR2 (germline): MGHDK, SYGVNS. The CDR3 runs 14 residues. V shed 0 bases and J shed 2 bases, with 5 bases lying between them. Study-wide results and limits: Fewer expanded clones were found on average in CD4+ than in CD8+ T cells.

This chain connects TRBV25-1 to TRBJ1-5; unclear D gene. This clonotype was sampled from an adult with an advanced solid tumor such as melanoma, head and neck, liver or kidney cancer. Sample: CD4+ or CD8+ T cells sorted from blood, taken in a trial of the OX40 agonist ivuxolimab. The CDR3 DNA is TGTGCCAGCAGTGAATACCGGGGCAATCAGCCCCAGCATTTT. Protein sequence: CASSEYRGNQPQHF. The variable domain in full, completed from reference TRBV25-1 and TRBJ1-5, reads EADIYQTPRYLVIGTGKKITLECSQTMGHDKMYWYQQDPGMELHLIHYSYGVNSTEKGDLSSESTVSRIRTEHFPLTLESARPSHTSQYLCASSEYRGNQPQHFGDGTRLSIL.